The 23 T cell receptor beta chains presented below share a single source sample, sequenced in a study of technical replicates of blood from four donors. Assay used: immunoSEQ multiplex PCR; TCRdb lists only in-frame clones, some missing. The sample records over 85,000 clones, approximately 96% being singletons. Sequenced material: T cells isolated from PBMCs. The receptors originated from a human donor in good health.

The V and J genes are TRBV27 and TRBJ2-2; possible D gene TRBD2, 5 bases. Deletions cut 2 bases from V and 5 bases from J, with 9 bases between. From germline, CDR1 is MNHEY and CDR2 SMNVEV (reference sequence). This CDR3 has 14 amino acids. CDR3 residues: CASSLGGSTGELFF. CDR3 nucleotide sequence: TGTGCCAGCAGTTTAGGTGGGAGTACCGGGGAGCTGTTTTTT.

V is TRBV7-3 and J is TRBJ2-3, with TRBD1 as a possible D gene (5 bases). The germline gives CDR1 SGHTA, CDR2 FQGTGA. The V gene lost 3 bases and the J gene lost 6 bases, with 16 bases spanning the gap. The CDR3 length is 15 residues. CDR3 nucleotides: TGTGCCAGCAGCTTCAGGGCAGGCGAATGGGATACGCAGTATTTT. Protein product: CASSFRAGEWDTQYF.

V is TRBV6-6 and J is TRBJ2-1; 7 positions agree with TRBD2. The junction had 10 bases not matched to a gene; V was cut back by 7 bases and J by 1 base. Germline CDR1 and CDR2: MNHNY and SVGAGI (reference sequence). The CDR3 has 16 amino acids. Here the CDR3 DNA reads TGTGCCAGCACTCGACGCGGGAGAACTTCCTACAATGAGCAGTTCTTC. It translates to CASTRRGRTSYNEQFF.

V is TRBV4-3 and J is TRBJ2-1; maybe TRBD2 (6 bases). The V gene lost 0 bases and the J gene lost 5 bases, with 14 bases spanning the gap. The CDR3 contains 16 residues. Looked up from germline, CDR1 is LGHNA and CDR2 is YSLEER. CDR3 amino acids: CASSQDPLAPHNEQFF. For the CDR3, the DNA is TGCGCCAGCAGCCAAGACCCACTAGCTCCTCACAATGAGCAGTTCTTC.

V and J are TRBV6-5 and TRBJ2-7, with 8 bases that match TRBD1. V trimming: 2 bases; J trimming: 3 bases; junction bases outside the gene matches: 3. The CDR3 has 14 amino acids. Per germline, CDR1 MNHEY and CDR2 SVGAGI. Here the CDR3 DNA reads TGTGCCAGCAGTTACGCCACAGGGGGCTACGAGCAGTACTTC. Protein product: CASSYATGGYEQYF.

This clone is a singleton in its sample. The chain is built from TRBV4-1 and TRBJ2-3; TRBD2 is a possible D gene (5 bases). The CDR3 contains 16 residues. Germline V gene lookup returns CDR1 MGHRA and CDR2 YSYEKL. The V and J ends lost 0 bases and 2 bases respectively, with 12 bases between them. In nucleotides, the CDR3 is TGCGCCAGCAGCCAAGATTTCCGGGGTACCACAGATACGCAGTATTTT. Amino acids: CASSQDFRGTTDTQYF.

The chain is built from TRBV28 and TRBJ2-7; TRBD2 agrees at 9 bases. Trimming cost V 7 bases and J 7 bases; bases outside gene matches: 8. This CDR3 has 13 amino acids. Germline values: CDR1 MDHEN, CDR2 SYDVKM. CDR3 residues: CASNDSGSEEQYF. In nucleotides, the CDR3 is TGTGCCAGCAACGATAGCGGGAGTGAGGAGCAGTACTTC.

J is TRBJ2-5 and V is TRBV11-3; TRBD2 agrees at 7 bases. The germline V gene encodes CDR1 SGHNT and CDR2 YENEEA. The ends lost 0 bases at V and 4 bases at J; junction bases unmatched: 11. The CDR3 is 17 residues long. The CDR3 is CASSLDFGLAEGETQYF. The CDR3, as DNA: TGTGCCAGCAGCTTAGATTTTGGGCTAGCGGAGGGAGAGACCCAGTACTTC.

The chain combines TRBV27 with TRBJ2-4; 9 nucleotides line up with TRBD2. The J segment lost 6 bases and the V segment lost 4 bases, leaving 7 bases of the junction unmatched. The CDR3 sequence is 15 residues long. Germline V CDR1 and CDR2: MNHEY, SMNVEV (reference sequence). The CDR3 sequence: CASSYRLAGRNIQYF. The CDR3 DNA is TGTGCCAGCAGTTACAGGCTAGCGGGACGAAACATTCAGTACTTC.

This clone was observed a single time. This sequence joins TRBV27 and TRBJ2-3; 7 bases are a match to TRBD2. The CDR3 has 13 residues. V shed 8 bases and J 1 base; nucleotides not matched to a gene: 3. The germline gives CDR1 MNHEY, CDR2 SMNVEV (reference sequence). In DNA, the CDR3 is TGTGCCAGCGGGCTAGCGGGCACAGATACGCAGTATTTT. This gives the protein CASGLAGTDTQYF.

This chain connects TRBV18 to TRBJ1-1; D remains unclear. The V and J ends lost 3 bases and 0 bases respectively, with 11 bases between them. The CDR3 consists of 15 residues. The germline V gene has CDR1 KGHSH and CDR2 LQKENI. This CDR3 reads CASSPASIMNTEAFF. In DNA, the CDR3 is TGTGCCAGCTCACCTGCGTCTATCATGAACACTGAAGCTTTCTTT.

This chain joins TRBV27 and TRBJ1-5; 7 nucleotides line up with TRBD1. V shed 6 bases and J 3 bases; nucleotides not matched to a gene: 5. From germline, CDR1 is MNHEY and CDR2 SMNVEV (reference sequence). This CDR3 is built from 14 residues. The CDR3 sequence is CASRSGGSNQPQHF. In DNA form, the CDR3 reads TGTGCCAGCAGATCAGGGGGTTCCAATCAGCCCCAGCATTTT.

The V gene is TRBV5-4, the J gene TRBJ2-7; D is perhaps TRBD2 (5 bases). The CDR3 consists of 15 residues. The germline V and J ends were trimmed by 4 bases and 5 bases, with 19 bases remaining between them. CDR1 is SGHNT and CDR2 is YYREEE in the germline V gene (reference sequence). CDR3 sequence reads: CASSHRFGEVNEQYF. The CDR3 coding sequence is TGTGCCAGCAGCCACCGTTTCGGGGAAGTGAACGAGCAGTACTTC.

The chain links TRBV16 to TRBJ1-5; no definite D call. The CDR3 is 15 amino acids. In germline, CDR1 is KGHSY, CDR2 FQNENV. The V end was cut by 0 bases, the J end by 7 bases, with 13 bases between. The CDR3 sequence: CASSQSQRTGQPQHF. The CDR3 DNA sequence: TGTGCCAGCAGCCAATCTCAAAGAACGGGGCAGCCCCAGCATTTT.

This clone was seen once. The rearrangement uses TRBV5-6 and TRBJ2-3, with D possibly being TRBD2 (6 bases). The CDR3 has 13 residues. Trimming took off 4 bases at V and 4 bases at J, with 10 bases between the two ends. The germline gives CDR1 SGHDT, CDR2 YYEEEE. The CDR3 region has the DNA TGTGCCAGCAGCCAAGGAGGGCCAGATACGCAGTATTTT. Translated: CASSQGGPDTQYF. The full variable domain, completed using reference TRBV5-6 and TRBJ2-3, is DAGVTQSPTHLIKTRGQQVTLRCSPKSGHDTVSWYQQALGQGPQFIFQYYEEEERQRGNFPDRFSGHQFPNYSSELNVNALLLGDSALYLCASSQGGPDTQYFGPGTRLTVL.

This clone occurred once. The chain carries TRBV25-1 and TRBJ2-7, with D perhaps matching TRBD1 (7 bases). The CDR3 is made up of 10 amino acids. From germline, CDR1 is MGHDK and CDR2 SYGVNS. The germline V and J ends were trimmed by 8 bases and 6 bases, with 8 bases remaining between them. The CDR3 sequence is CASQGGEQYF. CDR3 DNA: TGTGCCAGCCAGGGGGGCGAGCAGTACTTC.

The chain has TRBV15 and TRBJ2-7; 7 nucleotides agree with TRBD2. After removal of 5 bases from V and 4 bases from J, the junction contained 11 bases not matched to a gene. The CDR3 runs to 15 residues. In germline, CDR1 is LNHNV, CDR2 YYDKDF (reference sequence). Written as DNA, the CDR3 is TGTGCCACCAGCTTGGATGCGGGAGTGGGTTACGAGCAGTACTTC. Amino acid sequence: CATSLDAGVGYEQYF. Full variable domain (missing parts from reference TRBV15 and TRBJ2-7): DAMVIQNPRYQVTQFGKPVTLSCSQTLNHNVMYWYQQKSSQAPKLLFHYYDKDFNNEADTPDNFQSRRPNTSFCFLDIRSPGLGDTAMYLCATSLDAGVGYEQYFGPGTRLTVT.

This chain connects TRBV5-5 to TRBJ2-5; 10 nucleotides match TRBD2. The V and J ends lost 4 bases and 4 bases, in that order; junction bases with no gene match: 1. Germline V gene lookup returns CDR1 SGHKS and CDR2 YYEKEE (reference sequence). This CDR3 contains 13 residues. CDR3 amino acids: CASSPSGRETQYF. The CDR3 DNA sequence: TGTGCCAGCAGCCCTAGCGGGAGAGAGACCCAGTACTTC.

The rearrangement uses TRBV7-2 and TRBJ2-1; D is unclear. This CDR3 has 14 residues. V lost 2 bases to trimming and J lost 5 bases, with 10 bases between them. Germline V CDR1 and CDR2: SGHTA, FQGNSA. The CDR3 region is CASSLRRLDNEQFF. For the CDR3, the DNA is TGTGCCAGCAGCTTAAGAAGATTAGACAATGAGCAGTTCTTC.

The chain joins TRBV6-1 to TRBJ1-4; no clear D gene. The CDR3 has 13 residues. The germline V gene encodes CDR1 MNHNS and CDR2 SASEGT. V was cut by 8 bases and J by 6 bases, with 13 bases left in between. The CDR3 region is CASVSLIYEKLFF. In nucleotides, the CDR3 is TGTGCCAGCGTAAGCCTTATATATGAAAAACTGTTTTTT.

The chain uses TRBV27 and TRBJ1-4; D uncertain. Trimming took off 2 bases at V and 0 bases at J, with 7 bases between the two ends. The CDR3 contains 15 residues. In germline, CDR1 is MNHEY, CDR2 SMNVEV (reference sequence). CDR3 sequence: CASSLGPATNEKLFF. CDR3 sequence (DNA): TGTGCCAGCAGTTTAGGGCCAGCAACTAATGAAAAACTGTTTTTT.

The rearrangement uses TRBV19 and TRBJ1-1; a weak D match, TRBD1 (5 bases). The CDR3 covers 15 residues. V dropped 7 bases and J dropped 4 bases, with 19 bases sitting between them. Germline CDR1 LNHDA, CDR2 SQIVND (reference sequence). The CDR3 sequence: CASNNLVDRGTEAFF. DNA for the CDR3: TGTGCCAGTAACAATCTAGTGGATAGGGGCACTGAAGCTTTCTTT.

V usage is TRBV10-2 and J usage is TRBJ2-1; 13 bases align to TRBD2. The germline V gene has CDR1 WSHSY and CDR2 SAAADI. V lost 6 bases to trimming and J lost 0 bases; unmatched junction nucleotides: 2. CDR3 size: 16 residues. CDR3 sequence (DNA): TGCGCCAGCAGACTAGCGGGAGGGCCCTCCTACAATGAGCAGTTCTTC. Translated, it gives CASRLAGGPSYNEQFF.